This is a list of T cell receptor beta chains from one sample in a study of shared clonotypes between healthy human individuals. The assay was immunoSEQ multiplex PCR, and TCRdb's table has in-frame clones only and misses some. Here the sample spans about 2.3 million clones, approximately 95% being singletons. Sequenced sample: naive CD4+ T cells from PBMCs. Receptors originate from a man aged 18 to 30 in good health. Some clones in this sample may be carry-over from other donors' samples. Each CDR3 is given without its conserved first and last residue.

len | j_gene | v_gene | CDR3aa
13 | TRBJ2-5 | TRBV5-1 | ASSLGRQAQETQY
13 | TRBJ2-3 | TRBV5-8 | ASSLLAGVGDTQY
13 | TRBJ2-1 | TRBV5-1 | ASSPGLPSYNEQF
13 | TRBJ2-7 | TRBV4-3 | ASSQDSRGSYEQY
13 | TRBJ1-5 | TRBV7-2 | ASSAWNRAAQPQH
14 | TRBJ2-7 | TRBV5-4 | ASSRGAAGVLYEQY
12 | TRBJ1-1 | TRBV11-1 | ASSLGVWDTEAF
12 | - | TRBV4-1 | ASSLMTPSYEQY
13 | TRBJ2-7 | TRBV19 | ASSIGGSAAYEQY
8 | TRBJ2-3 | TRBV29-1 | SVVTDTQY
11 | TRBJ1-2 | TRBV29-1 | SVGLGTGFGYT
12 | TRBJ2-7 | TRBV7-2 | ASSLGEGRHEQY
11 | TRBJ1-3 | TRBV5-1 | ASRTGVGNTIY
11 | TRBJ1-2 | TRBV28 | ASSPPQPGGYT
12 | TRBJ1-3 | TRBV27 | ASSLRGLGNTIY
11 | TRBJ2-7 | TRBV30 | AWSVGVAYEQY
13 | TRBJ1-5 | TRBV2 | ASSEPRQGGQPQH
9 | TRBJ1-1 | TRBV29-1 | SHRGLGEAF
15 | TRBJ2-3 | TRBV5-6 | ASSYRHVIEGGDTQY
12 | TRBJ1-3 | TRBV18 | ASSPGLAGNTIY
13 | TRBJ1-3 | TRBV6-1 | ASSEIAAPGNTIY
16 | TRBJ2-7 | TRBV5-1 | ASAKTPGLLLSSYEQY
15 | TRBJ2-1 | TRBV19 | ASSPPMSLSSYNEQF
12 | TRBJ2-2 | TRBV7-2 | ASSLQGNTGELF
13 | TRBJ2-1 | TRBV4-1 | ASSLDRVSYNEQF
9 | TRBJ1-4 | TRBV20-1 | SASAEERLF
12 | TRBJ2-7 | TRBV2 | ASLSVRDSYEQY
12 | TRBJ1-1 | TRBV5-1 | ASSFGQGVMTAF
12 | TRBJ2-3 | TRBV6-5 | ASSLSAPPDTQY
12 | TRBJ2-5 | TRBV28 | ASSSTGEGETQY
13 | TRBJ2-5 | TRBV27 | ASSKVSLGRETQY
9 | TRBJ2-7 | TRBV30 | AWSPIREQY
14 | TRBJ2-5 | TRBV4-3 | ASSKKATSDQETQY
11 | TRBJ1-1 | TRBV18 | ASSQIPQGEAF
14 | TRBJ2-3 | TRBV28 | ASSFSRAGRADTQY
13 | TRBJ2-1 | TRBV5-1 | ASSIGTSGSLEQF
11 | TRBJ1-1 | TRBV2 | ASSDRGGTEAF
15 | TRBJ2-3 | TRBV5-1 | ASSLGIGGSWVDTQY
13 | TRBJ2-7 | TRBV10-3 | AISEGPGAIYEQY
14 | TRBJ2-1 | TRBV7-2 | ASSPKGTGWGNEQF
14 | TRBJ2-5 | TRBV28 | ASSFKGGNWEETQY
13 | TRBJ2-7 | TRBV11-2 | ASSTYRGRLNEQY
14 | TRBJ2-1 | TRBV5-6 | ASSLVLGSLGDEQF
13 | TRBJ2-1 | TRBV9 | ASSASGGAYNEQF
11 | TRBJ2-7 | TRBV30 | ASSGPSSYEQY
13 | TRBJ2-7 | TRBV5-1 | ASSLGRLKTYEQY